This T cell receptor (beta chain) comes out of a study of blood T cell repertoires in COVID-19. Study-wide context: From the United States, Italy and Spain came samples of acute and convalescent COVID-19. Sources were T cells, B-cell-depleted T cells, or PBMCs; the material itself was cDNA or gDNA.

In the original workflow: Amplifying reference gene primers gave estimates of nucleated cell counts. TCRdb's table, derived via immunoSEQ multiplex PCR, lists solely in-frame clones and lacks some. The DNA was the basis for D and trimming; V, J and clone size are from that table. Of 250,000 to 350,000 clones listed, 84% were seen once; the top ten hold more than 1.1%. Per the germline V gene, CDR1 is ENHRY and CDR2 is SYGVKD. Trimming took off 0 bases at V and 3 bases at J, with 11 bases between the two ends. This CDR3 region has 15 residues. The chain joins TRBV10-3 to TRBJ1-1, with unresolved D. The TCR comes from a human donor with COVID-19, enrolled during active disease. The donor label of this sample is uncertain. The sequenced sample was peripheral blood. CDR3 sequence: CAISESAFPYTEAFF. Here the CDR3 DNA reads TGTGCCATCAGTGAGTCGGCCTTCCCCTACACTGAAGCTTTCTTT.